This T cell receptor (beta chain) was documented in a study of identical twins. This CDR3 has 17 amino acids. CDR1 is SGHAT and CDR2 is FQNNGV in the germline V gene. Trimming at V came to 6 bases and at J to 4 bases, leaving 17 bases not matched to a gene. Using its own MiXCR run on the 5' RACE reads, TCRdb lists one record per CDR3 protein. The sample records hundreds of thousands of distinct CDR3 sequences, around a sixth being singletons. This same sample was also part of a study on T cells expressing NK-cell markers.

Input material: PBMCs. This sequence joins TRBV11-2 and TRBJ2-7; 8 bases map to TRBD2. This TCR came from a woman aged 18-29 years in good health. CDR3 nucleotides: TGTGCCAGCAGGACTTACTTACGCCGGGAGGGCCAATACGAGCAGTACTTC. This codes for CASRTYLRREGQYEQYF.